This is a list of T cell receptor beta chains from one sample in a study of blood T cell repertoires in COVID-19. Sequenced by immunoSEQ multiplex PCR; TCRdb stores in-frame clones only, minus some. This table holds 120,000 or so clones, around 86% found once. The sequenced sample consisted of peripheral blood. These receptor sequences come from a woman aged 80 or over with acute or convalescent COVID-19. Each CDR3 is given with its conserved first and last residue. The D gene is left open where the match is weak. Some rows mark clone size as missing; the rest say once, few, many or name a class of expanded clone.

j_gene | v_gene | abundance | d_gene | CDR3nt | CDR3aa
TRBJ1-2 | TRBV20-1 | . | . | TGCAGTGCTAGACCCGGGTTAGGCTACACCTTC | CSARPGLGYTF
TRBJ2-1 | TRBV7-9 | . | TRBD2 | TGTGCCAGCAGCCGACTAGCGGGGGGTGTCCATGAGCAGTTCTTC | CASSRLAGGVHEQFF
TRBJ2-5 | TRBV11-3 | . | TRBD2 | TGTGCCAGCAGCCTCGGCGGGACTAGCGAAGAGACCCAGTACTTC | CASSLGGTSEETQYF
TRBJ1-2 | TRBV2 | . | . | TGTGCCAGCTATTACAGGCATGACACTAACTATGGCTACACCTTC | CASYYRHDTNYGYTF
TRBJ2-2 | TRBV9 | . | . | TGTGCCAGCAGCGTAATGTCGGGAGACACCGGGGAGCTGTTTTTT | CASSVMSGDTGELFF
TRBJ2-2 | TRBV4-1 | . | TRBD2 | TGCGCCAGCAGCCAAGAATTCCAGCGGGGCTCGCTTTCCGGGGAGCTGTTTTTT | CASSQEFQRGSLSGELFF
TRBJ1-4 | TRBV19 | . | . | TGTGCCAGTAGTATAGTCGGTGCAACTAATGAAAAACTGTTTTTT | CASSIVGATNEKLFF
TRBJ2-5 | TRBV4-3 | . | . | TGCGCCAGCAGCACCCGTTACGGGGAAGAGACCCAGTACTTC | CASSTRYGEETQYF
TRBJ1-5 | TRBV5-5 | . | . | TGTGCCAGCAGCTTGGGCCCTGAGAATTATCAGCCCCAGCATTTT | CASSLGPENYQPQHF
TRBJ1-2 | TRBV5-1 | . | TRBD1 | TGCGCCAGCAGCCCTTTATGGCCGGGACAGTGGGGCTACACCTTC | CASSPLWPGQWGYTF
TRBJ2-7 | TRBV7-2 | . | TRBD2 | TGTGCCAGCAGCTTAGCGGGACTAGCGGGGGACTTC | CASSLAGLAGDF
TRBJ1-2 | TRBV10-1 | few | . | TGCGCCAGCAGCGTCCAGGGCGGCGATGGCTATGGCTACACCTTC | CASSVQGGDGYGYTF
TRBJ2-7 | TRBV6-5 | once | TRBD1 | TGTGCCAGCAGTTTCGATTGGACAGGGGGATCCTACGAGCAGTACTTC | CASSFDWTGGSYEQYF
TRBJ2-3 | TRBV11-3 | . | . | TGTGCCAGCAGCACGCGGACGGGGGGCACAGATACGCAGTATTTT | CASSTRTGGTDTQYF
TRBJ1-2 | TRBV19 | few | TRBD1 | TGTGCCAGTGTCAGTACAGGGGAATGGGGTGGCTACACCTTC | CASVSTGEWGGYTF
TRBJ2-3 | TRBV7-3 | . | . | TGTGCCAGCAGCTTAGGGGGGGCTGTGGATACGCAGTATTTT | CASSLGGAVDTQYF
TRBJ1-1 | TRBV19 | . | . | TGTGCCAGTAGTATTCGAACCATGGGCCAGTTGAACACTGAAGCTTTCTTT | CASSIRTMGQLNTEAFF
TRBJ1-3 | TRBV2 | . | . | TGTGCCAGCAGTGGTGAGGTTCCCTTGAGCTCTGGAAACACCATATATTTT | CASSGEVPLSSGNTIYF
TRBJ1-2 | TRBV6-5 | . | TRBD1 | TGTGCCAGCAGCGGAGTACAGGGGAAGGGCTACACCTTC | CASSGVQGKGYTF
TRBJ1-1 | TRBV28 | . | . | TGTGCCACCTCCTCAGGGTATCTGGCTGAAGCTTTCTTT | CATSSGYLAEAFF
TRBJ2-3 | TRBV18 | . | TRBD1 | TGTGCCAGCTCACCGACAGGGGGCGGAACAGATACGCAGTATTTT | CASSPTGGGTDTQYF
TRBJ1-4 | TRBV19 | . | . | TGTGCCAGTACCCTTCAGGGCAACCGGGAAAAACTGTTTTTT | CASTLQGNREKLFF
TRBJ1-5 | TRBV6-1 | . | TRBD1 | TGTGCCAGCAGTGAAGGGACAGGGGGCCGTCAGCCCCAGCATTTT | CASSEGTGGRQPQHF
TRBJ1-2 | TRBV6-5 | once | . | TGTGCCAGCTCGCGGGGGGCTGGCTACACCTTC | CASSRGAGYTF
TRBJ2-7 | TRBV18 | . | . | TGTGCCAGCTCACCAGGACAGCCGTCCTCCTACGAGCAGTACTTC | CASSPGQPSSYEQYF
TRBJ1-1 | TRBV7-9 | . | . | TGTGCCAGCAGCTTAGGGCAGTCGAACACTGAAGCTTTCTTT | CASSLGQSNTEAFF
TRBJ1-6 | TRBV7-3 | . | . | TGTGCCAGCAGTTTCGGAGGAGATCCAGGAGGATCACCCCTCCACTTT | CASSFGGDPGGSPLHF
TRBJ1-1 | TRBV7-6 | . | . | TGTGCCAGCAGCGGATTTGAGGACACTGAAGCTTTCTTT | CASSGFEDTEAFF
TRBJ1-6 | TRBV5-5 | . | TRBD1 | TGTGCCAGCAGTCGCCTGACAGGGTCAATCTCACCCCTCCACTTT | CASSRLTGSISPLHF
TRBJ1-5 | TRBV2 | . | . | TGTGCCAGCAAAGGACAGTCGAATCAGCCCCAGCATTTT | CASKGQSNQPQHF
TRBJ1-6 | TRBV28 | . | TRBD1 | TGTGCCAGCGGTAGTCCGGGACAGGGGAATTCACCCCTCCACTTT | CASGSPGQGNSPLHF
TRBJ2-3 | TRBV18 | . | . | TGTGCCAGCTCACCAATAATGGTAGCGGAGGGGAGCACAGATACGCAGTATTTT | CASSPIMVAEGSTDTQYF
TRBJ2-1 | TRBV3-1/TRBV3-2 | . | TRBD1 | TGTGCCAGCAGGGCTAAGACAGGGGCCGTTTACAATGAGCAGTTCTTC | CASRAKTGAVYNEQFF
TRBJ1-2 | TRBV2 | . | . | TGTGCCAGCAGGGGGGACACTGGATATGGCTACACCTTC | CASRGDTGYGYTF
TRBJ2-2 | TRBV7-2 | . | . | TGTGCCAGCAGCTTAATCCAGGGGAACACCGGGGAGCTGTTTTTT | CASSLIQGNTGELFF